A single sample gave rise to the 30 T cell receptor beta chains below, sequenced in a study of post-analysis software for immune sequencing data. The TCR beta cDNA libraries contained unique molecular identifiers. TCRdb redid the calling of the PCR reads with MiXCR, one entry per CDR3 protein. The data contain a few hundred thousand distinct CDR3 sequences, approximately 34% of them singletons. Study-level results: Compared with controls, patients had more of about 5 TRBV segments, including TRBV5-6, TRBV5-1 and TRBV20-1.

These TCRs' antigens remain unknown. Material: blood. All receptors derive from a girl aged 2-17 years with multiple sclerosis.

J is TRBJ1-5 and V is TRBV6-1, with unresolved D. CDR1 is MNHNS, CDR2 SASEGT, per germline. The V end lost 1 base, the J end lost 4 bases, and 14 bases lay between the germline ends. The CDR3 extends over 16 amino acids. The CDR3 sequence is CASSEGLTTRNQPQHF. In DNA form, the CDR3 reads TGTGCCAGCAGTGAAGGCCTCACGACACGGAATCAGCCCCAGCATTTT.

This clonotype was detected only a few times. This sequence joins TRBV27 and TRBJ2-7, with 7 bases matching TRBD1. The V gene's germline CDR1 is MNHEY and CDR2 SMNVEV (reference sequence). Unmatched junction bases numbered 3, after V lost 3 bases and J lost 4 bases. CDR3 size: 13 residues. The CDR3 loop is CASSLRGRYEQYF. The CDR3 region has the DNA TGTGCCAGCAGTTTGAGGGGGCGGTACGAGCAGTACTTC.

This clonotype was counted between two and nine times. The CDR3 protein is CSARSWGVDRPTEAFF. DNA for the CDR3: TGCAGTGCTAGATCATGGGGTGTAGACAGACCCACTGAAGCTTTCTTT. The chain recombines TRBV20-1 with TRBJ1-1, with TRBD1 as a possible D gene (5 bases). Trimming left V 2 bases short and J 4 bases short, with 20 bases between. Per germline, CDR1 DFQATT and CDR2 SNEGSKA (reference sequence). The CDR3 totals 16 residues.

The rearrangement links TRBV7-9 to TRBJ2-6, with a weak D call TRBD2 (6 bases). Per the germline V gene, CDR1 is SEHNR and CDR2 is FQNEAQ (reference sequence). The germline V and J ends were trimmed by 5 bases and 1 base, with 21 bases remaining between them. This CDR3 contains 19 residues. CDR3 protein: CASSPARAGKGSGANVLTF. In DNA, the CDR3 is TGTGCCAGCAGCCCTGCCCGTGCGGGGAAGGGATCTGGGGCCAACGTCCTGACTTTC.

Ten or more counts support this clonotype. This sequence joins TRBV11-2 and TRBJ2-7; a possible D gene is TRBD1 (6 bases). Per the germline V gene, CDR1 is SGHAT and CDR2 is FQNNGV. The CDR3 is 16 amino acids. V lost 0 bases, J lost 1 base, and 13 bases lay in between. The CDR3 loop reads CASSLDPGAASYEQYF. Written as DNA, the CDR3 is TGTGCCAGCAGCTTAGATCCAGGGGCCGCTTCCTACGAGCAGTACTTC.

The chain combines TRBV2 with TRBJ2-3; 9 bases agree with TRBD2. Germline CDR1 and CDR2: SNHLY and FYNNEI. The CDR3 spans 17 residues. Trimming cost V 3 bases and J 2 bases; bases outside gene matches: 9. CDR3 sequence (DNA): TGTGCCAGCAGTGACGGTAGCGGGGGTGAACCCACAGATACGCAGTATTTT. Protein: CASSDGSGGEPTDTQYF.

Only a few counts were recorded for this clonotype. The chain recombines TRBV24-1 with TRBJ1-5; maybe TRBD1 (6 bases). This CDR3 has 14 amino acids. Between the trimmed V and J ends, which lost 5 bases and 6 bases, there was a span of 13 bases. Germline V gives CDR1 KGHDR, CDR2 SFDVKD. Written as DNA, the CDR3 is TGTGCCACCAGTGCATCAGGGGTATCTCAGCCCCAGCATTTT. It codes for CATSASGVSQPQHF.

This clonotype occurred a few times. CDR3 in DNA: TGTGCCAGCAGCGGACAAAGGATGGATGAGCAGTTCTTC. Translated, it gives CASSGQRMDEQFF. The V gene is TRBV9, the J gene TRBJ2-1; no firm D call. The CDR3 runs 13 residues. From germline, CDR1 is SGDLS and CDR2 YYNGEE. V lost 3 bases and J 8 bases, leaving 12 bases between the germline ends.

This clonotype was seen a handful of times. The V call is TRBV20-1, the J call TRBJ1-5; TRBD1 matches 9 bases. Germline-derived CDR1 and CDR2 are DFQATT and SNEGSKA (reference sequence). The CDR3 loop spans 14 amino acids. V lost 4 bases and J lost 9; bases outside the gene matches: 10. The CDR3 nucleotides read TGCAGTGCTACCGACAGGGGGGGGTTTGGGCCCCAGCATTTT. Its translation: CSATDRGGFGPQHF.

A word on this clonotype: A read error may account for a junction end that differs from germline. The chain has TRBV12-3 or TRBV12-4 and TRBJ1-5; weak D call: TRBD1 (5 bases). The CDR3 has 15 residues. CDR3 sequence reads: CVSSLEGTSNQPQHF. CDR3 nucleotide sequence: TGTGTCAGCAGTTTAGAGGGGACGAGCAATCAGCCCCAGCATTTT.

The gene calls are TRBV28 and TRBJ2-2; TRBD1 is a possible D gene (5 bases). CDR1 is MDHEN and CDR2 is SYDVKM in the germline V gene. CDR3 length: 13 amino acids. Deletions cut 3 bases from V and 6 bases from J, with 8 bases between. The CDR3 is CASSLGRAGELFF. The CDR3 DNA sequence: TGTGCCAGCAGTTTGGGCAGGGCCGGGGAGCTGTTTTTT.

The CDR3 loop is CASSISQGGEKLFF. CDR3 in DNA: TGTGCCAGCAGTATCTCCCAGGGAGGTGAAAAACTGTTTTTT. The rearrangement links TRBV7-9 to TRBJ1-4; a possible D gene is TRBD1 (5 bases). Trimming left V 6 bases short and J 7 bases short, with 15 bases between. The CDR3 has 14 residues. Germline loops: CDR1 SEHNR, CDR2 FQNEAQ (reference sequence).

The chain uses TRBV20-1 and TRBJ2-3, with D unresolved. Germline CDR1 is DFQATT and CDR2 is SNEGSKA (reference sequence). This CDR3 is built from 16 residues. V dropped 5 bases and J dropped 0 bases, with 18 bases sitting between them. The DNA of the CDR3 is TGCAGTGCTCCGTCCCCAGCCAAACCTAGCACAGATACGCAGTATTTT. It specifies CSAPSPAKPSTDTQYF.

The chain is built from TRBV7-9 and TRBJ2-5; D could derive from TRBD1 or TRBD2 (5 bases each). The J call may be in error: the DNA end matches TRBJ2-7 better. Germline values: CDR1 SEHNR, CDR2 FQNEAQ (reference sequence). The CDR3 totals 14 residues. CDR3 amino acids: CASSPRGGGGEQYF. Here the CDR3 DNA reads TGTGCCAGCAGCCCCCGTGGGGGTGGAGGCGAGCAGTACTTC.

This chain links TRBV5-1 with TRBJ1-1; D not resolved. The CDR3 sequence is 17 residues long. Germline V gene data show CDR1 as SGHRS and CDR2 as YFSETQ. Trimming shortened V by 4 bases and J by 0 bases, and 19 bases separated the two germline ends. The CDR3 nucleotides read TGCGCCAGCAGCCTTATGAGTTCCGGGATAGTGAACACTGAAGCTTTCTTT. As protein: CASSLMSSGIVNTEAFF. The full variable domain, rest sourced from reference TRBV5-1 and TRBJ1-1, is KAGVTQTPRYLIKTRGQQVTLSCSPISGHRSVSWYQQTPGQGLQFLFEYFSETQRNKGNFPGRFSGRQFSNSRSEMNVSTLELGDSALYLCASSLMSSGIVNTEAFFGQGTRLTVV.

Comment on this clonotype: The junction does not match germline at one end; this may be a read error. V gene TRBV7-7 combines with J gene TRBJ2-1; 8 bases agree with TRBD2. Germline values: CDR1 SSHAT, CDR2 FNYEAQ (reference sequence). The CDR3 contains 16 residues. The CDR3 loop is CASSKTGTSNLDEQFF. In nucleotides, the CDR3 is TGTGCTAGCAGCAAAACCGGGACTAGTAATCTCGATGAGCAGTTCTTC. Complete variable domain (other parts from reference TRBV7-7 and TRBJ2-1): GAGVSQSPRYKVTKRGQDVTLRCDPISSHATLYWYQQALGQGPEFLTYFNYEAQPDKSGLPSDRFSAERPEGSISTLTIQRTEQRDSAMYRCASSKTGTSNLDEQFFGPGTRLTVL.

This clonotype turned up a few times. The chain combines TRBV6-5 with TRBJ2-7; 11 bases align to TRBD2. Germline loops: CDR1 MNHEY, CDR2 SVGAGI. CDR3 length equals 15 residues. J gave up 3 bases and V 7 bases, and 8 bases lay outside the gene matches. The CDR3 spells CASTLTSGAIYEQYF. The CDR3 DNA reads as TGTGCCAGCACCCTGACTAGCGGGGCTATCTACGAGCAGTACTTC.

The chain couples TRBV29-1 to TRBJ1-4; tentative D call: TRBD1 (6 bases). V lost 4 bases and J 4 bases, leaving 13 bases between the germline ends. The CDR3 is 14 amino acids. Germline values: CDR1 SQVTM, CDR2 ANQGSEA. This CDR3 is CSVVSGASNEKLFF. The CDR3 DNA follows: TGCAGCGTTGTATCAGGGGCCAGTAATGAAAAACTGTTTTTT.

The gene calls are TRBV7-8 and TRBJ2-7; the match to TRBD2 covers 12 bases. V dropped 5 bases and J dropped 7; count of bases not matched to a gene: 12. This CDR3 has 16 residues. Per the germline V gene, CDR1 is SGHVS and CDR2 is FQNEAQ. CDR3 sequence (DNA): TGTGCCAGCAGCGAGACGTCTAGCGGGGGGGCACATGAGCAGTACTTC. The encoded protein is CASSETSSGGAHEQYF.

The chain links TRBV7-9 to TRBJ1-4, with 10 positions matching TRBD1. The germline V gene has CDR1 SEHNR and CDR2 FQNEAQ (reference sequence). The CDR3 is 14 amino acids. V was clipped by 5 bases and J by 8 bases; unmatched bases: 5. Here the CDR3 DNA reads TGTGCCAGCAGCACCGGGACAGGGGAGGAAAAACTGTTTTTT. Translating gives CASSTGTGEEKLFF.

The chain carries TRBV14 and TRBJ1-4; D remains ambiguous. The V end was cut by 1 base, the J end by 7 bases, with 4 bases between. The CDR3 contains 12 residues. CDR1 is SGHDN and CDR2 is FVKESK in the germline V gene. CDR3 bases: TGTGCCAGCAGCCAAGTTTCTGAAAAACTGTTTTTT. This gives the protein CASSQVSEKLFF.

The CDR3 coding sequence is TGTGCCAGCAGCCAAGGCGCCAGGGGGAACTATGGCTACACCTTC. As protein: CASSQGARGNYGYTF. The rearrangement links TRBV14 to TRBJ1-2; 7 positions match TRBD1. V was clipped by 1 base and J by 2 bases; unmatched bases: 4. The CDR3 sequence is 15 residues long. Germline V gives CDR1 SGHDN, CDR2 FVKESK.

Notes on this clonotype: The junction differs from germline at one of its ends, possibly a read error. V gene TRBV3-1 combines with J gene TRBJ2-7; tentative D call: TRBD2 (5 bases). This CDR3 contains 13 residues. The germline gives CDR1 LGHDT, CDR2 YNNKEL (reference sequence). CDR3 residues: CAGSQDDRGEQYF. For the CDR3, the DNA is TGTGCCGGCAGCCAAGATGACCGGGGCGAGCAGTACTTC.

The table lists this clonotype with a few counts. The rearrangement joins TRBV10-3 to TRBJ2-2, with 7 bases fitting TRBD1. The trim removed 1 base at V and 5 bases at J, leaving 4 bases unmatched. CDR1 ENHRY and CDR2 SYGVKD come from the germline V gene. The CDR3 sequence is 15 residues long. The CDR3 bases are TGTGCCATCAGTGAGTTGACAGGGTCGACCGGGGAGCTGTTTTTT. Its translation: CAISELTGSTGELFF.

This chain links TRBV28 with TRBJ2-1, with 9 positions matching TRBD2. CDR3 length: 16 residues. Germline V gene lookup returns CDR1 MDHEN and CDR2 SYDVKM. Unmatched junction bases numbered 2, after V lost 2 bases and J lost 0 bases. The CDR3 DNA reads TGTGCCAGCAGTTTAGCGGGGGGGAACTCCTACAATGAGCAGTTCTTC. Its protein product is CASSLAGGNSYNEQFF.

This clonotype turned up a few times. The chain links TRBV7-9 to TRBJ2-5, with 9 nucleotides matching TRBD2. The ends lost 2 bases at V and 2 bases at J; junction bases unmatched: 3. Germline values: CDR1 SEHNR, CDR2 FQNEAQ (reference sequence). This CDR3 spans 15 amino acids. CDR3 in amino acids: CASSLTTSGQETQYF. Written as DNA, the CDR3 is TGTGCCAGCAGCTTAACGACTAGCGGACAAGAGACCCAGTACTTC. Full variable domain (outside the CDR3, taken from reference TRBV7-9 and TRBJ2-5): DTGVSQNPRHKITKRGQNVTFRCDPISEHNRLYWYRQTLGQGPEFLTYFQNEAQLEKSRLLSDRFSAERPKGSFSTLEIQRTEQGDSAMYLCASSLTTSGQETQYFGPGTRLLVL.

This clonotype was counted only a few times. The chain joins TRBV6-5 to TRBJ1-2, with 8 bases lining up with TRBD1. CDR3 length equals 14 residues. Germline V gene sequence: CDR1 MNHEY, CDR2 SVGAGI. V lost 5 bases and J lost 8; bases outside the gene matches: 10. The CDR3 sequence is CASSPSRGQGGYTF. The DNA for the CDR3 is TGTGCCAGCAGTCCTTCCAGGGGGCAAGGGGGCTACACCTTC.

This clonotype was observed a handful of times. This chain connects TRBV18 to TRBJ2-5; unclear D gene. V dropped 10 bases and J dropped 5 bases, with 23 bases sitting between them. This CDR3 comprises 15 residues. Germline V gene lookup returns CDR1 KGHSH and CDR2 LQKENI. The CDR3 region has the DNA TGTGCCACCACGACTTTTGACGGCGCCGGGGAGACCCAGTACTTC. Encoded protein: CATTTFDGAGETQYF.

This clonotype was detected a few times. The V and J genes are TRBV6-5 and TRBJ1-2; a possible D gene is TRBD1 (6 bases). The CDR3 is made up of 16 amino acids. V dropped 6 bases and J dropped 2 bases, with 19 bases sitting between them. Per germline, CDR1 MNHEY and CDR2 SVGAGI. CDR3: CASRRPGGQSNYGYTF. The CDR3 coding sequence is TGTGCCAGCAGGAGGCCTGGTGGACAGAGCAACTATGGCTACACCTTC.

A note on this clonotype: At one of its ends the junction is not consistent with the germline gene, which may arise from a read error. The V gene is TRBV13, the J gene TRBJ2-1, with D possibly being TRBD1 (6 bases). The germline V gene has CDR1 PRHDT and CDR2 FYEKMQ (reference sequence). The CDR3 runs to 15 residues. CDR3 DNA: TGTGCCAGCAGCTTGATGGGGGACACCTACAAGGAGCAGTTCTTC. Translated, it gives CASSLMGDTYKEQFF.